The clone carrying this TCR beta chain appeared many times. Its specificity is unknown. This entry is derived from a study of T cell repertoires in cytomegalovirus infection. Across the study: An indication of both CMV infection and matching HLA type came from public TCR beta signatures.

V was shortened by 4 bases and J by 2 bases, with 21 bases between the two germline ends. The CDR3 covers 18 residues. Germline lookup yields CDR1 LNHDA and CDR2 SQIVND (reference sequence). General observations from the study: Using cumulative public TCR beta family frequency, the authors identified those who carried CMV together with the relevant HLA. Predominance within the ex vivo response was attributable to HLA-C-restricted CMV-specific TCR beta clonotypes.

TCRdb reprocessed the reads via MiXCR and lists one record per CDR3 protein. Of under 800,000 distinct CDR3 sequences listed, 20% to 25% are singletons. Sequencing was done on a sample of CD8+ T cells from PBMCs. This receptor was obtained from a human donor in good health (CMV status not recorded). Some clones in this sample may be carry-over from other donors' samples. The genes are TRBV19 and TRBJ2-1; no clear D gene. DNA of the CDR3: TGTGCCAGTAGTAACCCCGACCTGGGCCCAATTACCTACAATGAGCAGTTCTTC. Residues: CASSNPDLGPITYNEQFF.